These 10 T cell receptor beta chains were sequenced from one sample in a study of T cell responses to AZD1222 COVID-19 vaccine. Sequenced by immunoSEQ multiplex PCR; TCRdb stores in-frame clones only, minus some. This repertoire shows about 120,000 clones, roughly 90% found once; its top ten account for 3% to 4%. The sample consisted of peripheral blood, taken on day 0 of AZD1222 vaccination. These receptors came from an adult in good health.

This clone was recorded only once. The CDR3 here is CASSLERLALYNEQFF. DNA for the CDR3: TGCGCCAGCAGCTTGGAACGGCTAGCGTTATACAATGAGCAGTTCTTC. This chain joins TRBV5-1 and TRBJ2-1, with D perhaps TRBD2 (6 bases). Germline V gene sequence: CDR1 SGHRS, CDR2 YFSETQ. The V end was cut by 0 bases, the J end by 4 bases, with 14 bases between. This CDR3 has 16 amino acids.

The V call is TRBV19, the J call TRBJ2-1; 8 bases agree with TRBD2. The CDR3 consists of 16 residues. V dropped 7 bases and J dropped 2; count of bases not matched to a gene: 10. Looked up from germline, CDR1 is LNHDA and CDR2 is SQIVND (reference sequence). CDR3 region: CASNNIAGNAYNEQFF. Here the CDR3 DNA reads TGTGCCAGTAATAACATAGCGGGGAACGCCTACAATGAGCAGTTCTTC.

This clone was found a few times. The rearrangement uses TRBV7-8 and TRBJ1-4; 9 bases agree with TRBD1. V trimming: 4 bases; J trimming: 6 bases; junction bases outside the gene matches: 12. This CDR3 contains 17 residues. CDR1 is SGHVS and CDR2 is FQNEAQ in the germline V gene. The CDR3 region is CASSSPGTGIRDEKLFF. The CDR3 nucleotides read TGTGCCAGCAGCTCCCCCGGGACAGGGATCAGGGATGAAAAACTGTTTTTT.

This clone was counted once. V and J are TRBV29-1 and TRBJ1-2, with no clear D. CDR1 and CDR2 from the germline V gene are SQVTM and ANQGSEA. Trimming cost V 4 bases and J 6 bases, with 15 bases left between them. The CDR3 consists of 13 residues. This CDR3 is CSVASLTLHGYTF. In nucleotides, the CDR3 is TGCAGCGTTGCGTCTCTGACTTTGCATGGCTACACCTTC.

The J gene is TRBJ1-2, the V gene TRBV2; tentatively, D is TRBD1 (5 bases). V was trimmed by 0 bases and J by 6 bases, leaving 8 bases between them. This CDR3 comprises 13 residues. CDR1 and CDR2 (germline): SNHLY, FYNNEI. CDR3 sequence (DNA): TGTGCCAGCAGTGAAGCGGCAGGGAATGGCTACACCTTC. It translates to CASSEAAGNGYTF.

The chain is built from TRBV3-1 (or the pseudogene TRBV3-2) and TRBJ1-1; the match to TRBD1 covers 7 bases. The CDR3 covers 13 residues. The germline V gene has CDR1 LGHDT and CDR2 YNNKEL (reference sequence). After removal of 4 bases from V and 1 base from J, the junction contained 0 bases not matched to a gene. In DNA, the CDR3 is TGTGCCAGCAGCCGACAGGGGAACACTGAAGCTTTCTTT. It codes for CASSRQGNTEAFF.

In this sample, this clone turned up a few times. The J gene is TRBJ1-1, the V gene TRBV9, with TRBD1 identical over 8 bases. Germline V lookup: CDR1 SGDLS, CDR2 YYNGEE. The V gene end was trimmed by 3 bases and the J gene end by 5 bases; junction bases not matched to a gene: 6. This CDR3 spans 14 amino acids. The CDR3: CASSALDRATEAFF. The CDR3 nucleotides are TGTGCCAGCAGCGCCTTGGACAGGGCTACTGAAGCTTTCTTT.

The chain uses TRBV7-8 and TRBJ2-1; TRBD1 matches at 9 bases. Per germline, CDR1 SGHVS and CDR2 FQNEAQ. The CDR3 has 16 amino acids. After removal of 2 bases from V and 4 bases from J, the junction contained 6 bases not matched to a gene. The CDR3 coding sequence is TGTGCCAGCAGCTTAACCACCGGGACAGGGTACAATGAGCAGTTCTTC. It codes for CASSLTTGTGYNEQFF. Full variable domain (remainder filled in from reference TRBV7-8 and TRBJ2-1): GAGVSQSPRYKVAKRGQDVALRCDPISGHVSLFWYQQALGQGPEFLTYFQNEAQLDKSGLPSDRFFAERPEGSVSTLKIQRTQQEDSAVYLCASSLTTGTGYNEQFFGPGTRLTVL.

This chain joins TRBV23-1 and TRBJ2-7; weak D call: TRBD1 (6 bases). TRBV23-1 is marked as an open reading frame, function uncertain. V was pared by 3 bases and J by 2 bases, with 14 bases between. The CDR3 contains 15 residues. The DNA for the CDR3 is TGCGCCAGCAGTCACCCCGGGACACAACCCTACGAGCAGTACTTC. This sequence encodes CASSHPGTQPYEQYF.

The rearrangement uses TRBV2 and TRBJ1-1, with unresolved D. The V gene's germline CDR1 is SNHLY and CDR2 FYNNEI. V lost 7 bases, J lost 0 bases, and 9 bases lay in between. The CDR3 sequence is 13 residues long. The CDR3, as DNA: TGTGCCAGCACGCAGGCCTTGAACACTGAAGCTTTCTTT. Amino acids: CASTQALNTEAFF.